By share, the clone carrying this TCR beta chain counts as large (0.1 to 1%). The CDR3 covers 15 residues. V lost 6 bases and J 4 bases, leaving 19 bases between the germline ends. The germline V gene encodes CDR1 DFQATT and CDR2 SNEGSKA (reference sequence). TCRdb processed the 5' RACE reads anew with MiXCR; each CDR3 protein has one entry. The repertoire includes almost 9,000 distinct CDR3 sequences, roughly 29% of them detected once, and approximately 4.3% sits in the top ten. The chain carries TRBV20-1 and TRBJ2-1; D is perhaps TRBD2 (5 bases). The clonotype was recovered from a female donor with breast cancer. The sample consisted of naive CD4+ T cells sorted from a lymph node. As to subset: naive CD4+ T cells, CD4+CD45RA+CD25-. CDR3 bases: TGCAGTGCGCAAGGCCCTAGCAATGGATACAATGAGCAGTTCTTC. It translates to CSAQGPSNGYNEQFF.